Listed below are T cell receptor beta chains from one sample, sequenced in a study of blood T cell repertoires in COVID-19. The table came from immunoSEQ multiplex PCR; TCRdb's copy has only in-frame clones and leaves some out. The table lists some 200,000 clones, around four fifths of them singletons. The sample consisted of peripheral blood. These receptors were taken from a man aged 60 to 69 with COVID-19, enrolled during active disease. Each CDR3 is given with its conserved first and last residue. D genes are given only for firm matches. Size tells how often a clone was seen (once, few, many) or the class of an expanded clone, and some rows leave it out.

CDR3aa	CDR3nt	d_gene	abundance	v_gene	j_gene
CATSSDTMDREGSPLHF	TGTGCCACCAGCAGCGACACCATGGACAGGGAAGGATCACCCCTCCACTTT	TRBD1	NA	TRBV15	TRBJ1-6
CASSVTGQVGSPQYF	TGTGCCAGCAGCGTAACGGGACAGGTGGGCTCACCGCAGTATTTT	TRBD1	NA	TRBV9	TRBJ2-3
CASSQDRRVNTEAFF	TGTGCCAGCAGCCAAGATCGAAGAGTAAACACTGAAGCTTTCTTT	NA	few	TRBV14	TRBJ1-1
CASSLFLTGNQPQHF	TGTGCCAGCAGCTTATTTTTGACAGGCAATCAGCCCCAGCATTTT	NA	few	TRBV7-2	TRBJ1-5
CASSWDRGLPGELFF	TGTGCCAGCAGCTGGGACAGGGGTTTACCCGGGGAGCTGTTTTTT	TRBD1	NA	TRBV7-9	TRBJ2-2
CASSTRNTEAFF	TGTGCCAGCAGCACAAGGAACACTGAAGCTTTCTTT	NA	NA	TRBV6-6	TRBJ1-1
CAIARANTGELFF	TGTGCCATAGCGAGAGCGAACACCGGGGAGCTGTTTTTT	NA	NA	TRBV30	TRBJ2-2
CATSVFHEKLFF	TGTGCCACCAGCGTCTTTCATGAAAAACTGTTTTTT	NA	NA	TRBV15	TRBJ1-4
CAWSPGFQETQYF	TGTGCCTGGAGCCCGGGGTTCCAAGAGACCCAGTACTTC	NA	NA	TRBV30	TRBJ2-5
CASSRGRGRVFGETQYF	TGTGCCAGCAGCAGGGGACGCGGGAGGGTATTCGGGGAGACCCAGTACTTC	TRBD2	NA	TRBV11-2	TRBJ2-5
CASSGTGFSNQPQHF	TGTGCCAGCAGTGGCACAGGGTTCAGCAATCAGCCCCAGCATTTT	NA	NA	TRBV2	TRBJ1-5
CASSVQGWNSPLHF	TGTGCCAGCAGTGTACAGGGGTGGAATTCACCCCTCCACTTT	TRBD1	NA	TRBV27	TRBJ1-6
CASSPPGTGGRNTIYF	TGTGCCAGCTCACCTCCCGGGACAGGGGGCCGAAACACCATATATTTT	TRBD1	NA	TRBV18	TRBJ1-3
CASSPPRLSYRGAGNTIYF	TGTGCCAGCAGCCCACCACGTCTCAGTTACAGGGGCGCTGGAAACACCATATATTTT	TRBD1	NA	TRBV14	TRBJ1-3
CASSQGPGTDTQYF	TGTGCCAGCAGTCAGGGGCCAGGCACGGATACGCAGTATTTT	NA	NA	TRBV27	TRBJ2-3
CASSRVRTAEAFF	TGTGCCAGCAGCCGCGTAAGGACAGCTGAAGCTTTCTTT	NA	NA	TRBV3-1/TRBV3-2	TRBJ1-1
CASSLKGGNYGYTF	TGTGCCAGCAGTCTAAAGGGGGGGAACTATGGCTACACCTTC	NA	once	TRBV27	TRBJ1-2
CSAGVQYETQYF	TGCAGCGCAGGCGTCCAGTATGAGACCCAGTACTTC	NA	NA	TRBV29-1	TRBJ2-5
CASSEALGAKLFF	TGTGCCAGCAGTGAAGCTTTGGGGGCGAAACTGTTTTTT	NA	NA	TRBV6-1	TRBJ1-4
CASSPGQEGTDTQYF	TGCGCCAGCAGCCCCGGACAGGAAGGCACAGATACGCAGTATTTT	TRBD1	once	TRBV5-1	TRBJ2-3
CASSLTRSLYGYTF	TGTGCCAGCAGCTTAACGCGCTCCCTCTATGGCTACACCTTC	NA	NA	TRBV7-8	TRBJ1-2
CASSSVTDTQYF	TGTGCCAGCAGTTCTGTCACAGATACGCAGTATTTT	NA	NA	TRBV2	TRBJ2-3
CAWSRPGGGYTF	TGTGCCTGGAGTAGGCCGGGCGGGGGCTACACCTTC	NA	NA	TRBV30	TRBJ1-2
CASSLAGTGVSPLHF	TGTGCCAGCAGTTTGGCCGGGACAGGGGTCTCACCCCTCCACTTT	TRBD1	NA	TRBV27	TRBJ1-6
CASRSIRDRYQPQHF	TGTGCCAGCAGATCTATCCGGGACAGATATCAGCCCCAGCATTTT	TRBD1	NA	TRBV27	TRBJ1-5
CASSVEASGRATADTQYF	TGTGCCAGCAGCGTAGAGGCTAGCGGGAGGGCGACGGCAGATACGCAGTATTTT	TRBD2	NA	TRBV9	TRBJ2-3
CASSEGGVRETQYF	TGTGCCAGCAGTGAAGGGGGAGTAAGGGAGACCCAGTACTTC	NA	NA	TRBV2	TRBJ2-5
CAISDATASNQPQHF	TGTGCCATCAGCGACGCGACAGCTTCCAATCAGCCCCAGCATTTT	NA	NA	TRBV10-3	TRBJ1-5
CASSIAGQGGYGYTF	TGTGCCAGTAGTATAGCCGGACAGGGAGGCTATGGCTACACCTTC	TRBD1	NA	TRBV19	TRBJ1-2
CAWSVTGRATGELFF	TGTGCCTGGAGTGTAACAGGGAGGGCCACCGGGGAGCTGTTTTTT	NA	NA	TRBV30	TRBJ2-2
CASSKVGGQLAHF	TGTGCCAGCAGCAAAGTGGGTGGACAGCTGGCCCACTTT	NA	NA	TRBV21-1	TRBJ1-6
CASSEVRTNTGELFF	TGTGCCAGCAGTGAAGTCAGGACTAACACCGGGGAGCTGTTTTTT	NA	once	TRBV2	TRBJ2-2
CASSSLRGSGYTF	TGTGCCAGCAGTTCCCTCAGGGGATCTGGCTACACCTTC	NA	NA	TRBV12-3/TRBV12-4	TRBJ1-2
CASSLQGGMTEAFF	TGTGCCAGCAGCTTGCAGGGAGGTATGACTGAAGCTTTCTTT	NA	few	TRBV5-4	TRBJ1-1